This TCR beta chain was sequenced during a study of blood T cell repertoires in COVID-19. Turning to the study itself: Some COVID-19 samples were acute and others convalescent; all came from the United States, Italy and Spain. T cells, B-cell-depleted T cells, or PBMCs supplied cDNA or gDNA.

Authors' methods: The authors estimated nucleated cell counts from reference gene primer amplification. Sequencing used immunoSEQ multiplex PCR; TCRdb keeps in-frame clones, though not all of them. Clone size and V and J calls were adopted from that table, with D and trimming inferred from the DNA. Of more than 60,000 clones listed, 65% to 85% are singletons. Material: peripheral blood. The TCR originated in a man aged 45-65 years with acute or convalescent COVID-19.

The chain's CDR3 is CASNVAMTGELFF. CDR3 in DNA: TGTGCCAGCAACGTAGCGATGACCGGGGAGCTGTTTTTT. This sequence joins TRBV3-1 (or the pseudogene TRBV3-2) and TRBJ2-2, with a weak D call TRBD2 (5 bases). This CDR3 comprises 13 residues. The V end lost 7 bases, the J end lost 5 bases, and 11 bases lay between the germline ends. The V gene's germline CDR1 is LGHDT and CDR2 YNNKEL (reference sequence).